This TCR beta chain stems from a study of shared clonotypes between healthy human individuals. Study at large: Per donor, CD8 memory used one plate, CD8 naive used two, CD4 memory used three and CD4 naive used three. Findings and caveats of the study: Memory subsets generally showed lower estimated richness than naive subsets.

It was 150 to 200 ng DNA, about 30,000 T cell genomes, that sorted-subset replicate PCRs used. Clones were read by immunoSEQ multiplex PCR, and TCRdb kept only the in-frame ones, dropping some. The sample holds around 1.1 million clones, 70% to 85% seen once. Notes on this clone: What it recognizes is unknown.

CDR1 SGHRS and CDR2 YFSETQ come from the germline V gene. V was shortened by 4 bases and J by 4 bases, with 14 bases between the two germline ends. The CDR3 has 14 residues. Nashville, Tennessee was home to all donors, each a Caucasian adult. Material for sequencing was memory CD4+ T cells from PBMCs. Subset described: CD45RA-negative fraction. The sequence derives from a man between 18 and 29 years old in good health. Some clones in this sample may be carry-over from other donors' samples. The J gene is TRBJ1-1, the V gene TRBV5-1; possible D gene TRBD1, 5 bases. CDR3 nucleotide sequence: TGCGCCAGCAGCCGACAGATGGGGAGCACTGAAGCTTTCTTT. Translating it yields CASSRQMGSTEAFF.